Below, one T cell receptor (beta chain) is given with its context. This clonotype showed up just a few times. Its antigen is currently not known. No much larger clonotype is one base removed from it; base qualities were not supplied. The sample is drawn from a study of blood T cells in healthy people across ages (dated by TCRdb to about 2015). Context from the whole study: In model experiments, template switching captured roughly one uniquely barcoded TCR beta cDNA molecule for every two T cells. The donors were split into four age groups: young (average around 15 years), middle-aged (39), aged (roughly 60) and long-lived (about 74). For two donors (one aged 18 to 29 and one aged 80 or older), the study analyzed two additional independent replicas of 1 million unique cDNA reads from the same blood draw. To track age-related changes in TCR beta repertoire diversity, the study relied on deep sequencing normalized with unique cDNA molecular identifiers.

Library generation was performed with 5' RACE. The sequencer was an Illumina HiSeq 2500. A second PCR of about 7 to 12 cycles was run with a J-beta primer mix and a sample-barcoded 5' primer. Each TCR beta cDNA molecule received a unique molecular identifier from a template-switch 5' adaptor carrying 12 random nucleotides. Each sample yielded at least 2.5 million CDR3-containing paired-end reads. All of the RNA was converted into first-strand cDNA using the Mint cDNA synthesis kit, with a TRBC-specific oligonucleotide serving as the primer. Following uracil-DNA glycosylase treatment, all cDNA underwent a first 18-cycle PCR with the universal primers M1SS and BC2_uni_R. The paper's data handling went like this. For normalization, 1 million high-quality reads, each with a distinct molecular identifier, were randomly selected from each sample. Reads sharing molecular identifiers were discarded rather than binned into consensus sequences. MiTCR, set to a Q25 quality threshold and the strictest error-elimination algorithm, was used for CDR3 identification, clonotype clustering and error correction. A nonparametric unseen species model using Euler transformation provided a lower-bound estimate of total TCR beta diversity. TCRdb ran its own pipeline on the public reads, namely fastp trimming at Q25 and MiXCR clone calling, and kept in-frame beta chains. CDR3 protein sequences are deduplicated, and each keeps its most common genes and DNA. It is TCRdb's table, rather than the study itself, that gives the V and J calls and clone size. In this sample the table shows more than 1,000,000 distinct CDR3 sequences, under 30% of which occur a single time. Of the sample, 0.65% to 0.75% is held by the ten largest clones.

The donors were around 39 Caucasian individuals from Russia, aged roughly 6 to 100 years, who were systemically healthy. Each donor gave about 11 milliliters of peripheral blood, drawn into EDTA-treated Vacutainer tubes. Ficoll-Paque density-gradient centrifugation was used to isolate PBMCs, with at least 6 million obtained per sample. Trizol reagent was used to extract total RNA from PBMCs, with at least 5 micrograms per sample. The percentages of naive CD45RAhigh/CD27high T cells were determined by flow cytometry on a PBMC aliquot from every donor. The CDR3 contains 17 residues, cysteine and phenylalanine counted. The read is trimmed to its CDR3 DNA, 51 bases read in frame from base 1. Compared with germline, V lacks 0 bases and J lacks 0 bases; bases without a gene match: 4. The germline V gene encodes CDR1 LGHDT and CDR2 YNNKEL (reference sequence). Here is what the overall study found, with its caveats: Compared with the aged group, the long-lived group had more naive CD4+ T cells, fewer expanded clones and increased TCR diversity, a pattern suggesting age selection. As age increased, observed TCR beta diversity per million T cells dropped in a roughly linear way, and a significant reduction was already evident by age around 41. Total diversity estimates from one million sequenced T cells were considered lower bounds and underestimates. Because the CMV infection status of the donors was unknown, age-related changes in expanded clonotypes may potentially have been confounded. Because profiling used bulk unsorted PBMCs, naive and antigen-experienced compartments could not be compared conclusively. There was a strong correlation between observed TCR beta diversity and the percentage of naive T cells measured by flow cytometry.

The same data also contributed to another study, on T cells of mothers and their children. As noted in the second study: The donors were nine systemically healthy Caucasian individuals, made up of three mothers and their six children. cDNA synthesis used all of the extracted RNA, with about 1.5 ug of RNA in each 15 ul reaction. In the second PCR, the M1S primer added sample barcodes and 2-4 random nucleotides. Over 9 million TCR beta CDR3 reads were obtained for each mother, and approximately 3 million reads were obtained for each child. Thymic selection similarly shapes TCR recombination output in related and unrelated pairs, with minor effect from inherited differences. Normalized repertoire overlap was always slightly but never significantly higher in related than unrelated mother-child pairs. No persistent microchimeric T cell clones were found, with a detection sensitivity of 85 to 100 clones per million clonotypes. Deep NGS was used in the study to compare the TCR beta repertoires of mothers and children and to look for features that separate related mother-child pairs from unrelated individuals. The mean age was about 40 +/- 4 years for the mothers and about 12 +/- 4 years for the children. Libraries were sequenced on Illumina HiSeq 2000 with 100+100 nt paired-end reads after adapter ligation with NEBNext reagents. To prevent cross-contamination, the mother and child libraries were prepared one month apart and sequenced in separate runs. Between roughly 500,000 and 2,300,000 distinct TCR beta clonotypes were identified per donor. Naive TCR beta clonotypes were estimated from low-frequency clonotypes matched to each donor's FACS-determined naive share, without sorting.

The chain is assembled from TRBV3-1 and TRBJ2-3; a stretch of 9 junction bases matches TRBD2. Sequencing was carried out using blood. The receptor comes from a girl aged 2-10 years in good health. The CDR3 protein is CASSQDLTSGSTDTQYF. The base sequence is TGTGCCAGCAGCCAAGATCTCACTAGCGGGAGCACAGATACGCAGTATTTT.